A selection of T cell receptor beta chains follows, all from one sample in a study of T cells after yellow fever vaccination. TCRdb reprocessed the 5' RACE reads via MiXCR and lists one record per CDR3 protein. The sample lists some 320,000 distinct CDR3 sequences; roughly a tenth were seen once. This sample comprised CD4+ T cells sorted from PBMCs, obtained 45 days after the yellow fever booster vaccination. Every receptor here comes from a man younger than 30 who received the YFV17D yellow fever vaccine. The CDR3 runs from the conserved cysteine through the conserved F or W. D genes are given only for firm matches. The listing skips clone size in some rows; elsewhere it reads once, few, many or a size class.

CASSQGPRQTNEKLFF	TGTGCCAGCAGCCAAGGACCCCGGCAGACTAATGAAAAACTGTTTTTT	TRBV6-5	-	-	TRBJ1-4
CASSTRTPGWRATEAFF	TGTGCCAGCAGCACCCGAACCCCAGGGTGGCGGGCGACTGAAGCTTTCTTT	TRBV7-2	-	few	TRBJ1-1
CASSLHSLSRGYTF	TGTGCCAGCAGCCTTCACAGTCTTTCCCGCGGCTACACCTTC	TRBV11-1	-	-	TRBJ1-2
CASTPENYGYTF	TGTGCCAGCACCCCAGAGAACTATGGCTACACCTTC	TRBV6-6	-	-	TRBJ1-2
CASSLAGWRRVGETQYF	TGCGCCAGCAGCTTGGCCGGATGGCGCAGGGTGGGAGAGACCCAGTACTTC	TRBV5-1	-	-	TRBJ2-5
CASSLASDGAYEQYF	TGTGCCAGCAGCTTGGCCTCAGACGGAGCCTACGAGCAGTACTTC	TRBV5-4	-	few	TRBJ2-7
CASRFQGDTEAFF	TGTGCCAGCAGGTTTCAGGGAGACACTGAAGCTTTCTTT	TRBV4-2	-	-	TRBJ1-1
CASSLGATGPNGYTF	TGTGCCAGCAGCTTAGGGGCGACAGGGCCAAATGGCTACACCTTC	TRBV7-2	TRBD1	-	TRBJ1-2
CSVETSRGRSLNEQFF	TGCAGCGTTGAAACCTCCAGGGGGCGATCGCTCAATGAGCAGTTCTTC	TRBV29-1	TRBD1	-	TRBJ2-1
CASSPGTEGYGYTF	TGCGCCAGCAGCCCAGGGACAGAAGGGTATGGCTACACCTTC	TRBV4-1	TRBD1	-	TRBJ1-2
CASSSSGGGYNEQFF	TGTGCCAGCAGCTCTAGCGGGGGGGGTTACAATGAGCAGTTCTTC	TRBV5-5	TRBD2	many	TRBJ2-1
CASSLEEDTQYF	TGCGCCAGCAGCTTGGAAGAGGATACGCAGTATTTT	TRBV5-1	-	-	TRBJ2-3
CASDYPRGTQYF	TGTGCCAGCGACTATCCCCGCGGTACGCAGTATTTT	TRBV12-3/TRBV12-4	-	-	TRBJ2-3
CSAEILGTDTQYF	TGCAGTGCCGAAATTCTAGGGACAGATACGCAGTATTTT	TRBV20-1	-	-	TRBJ2-3
CASSLWTGGIQPDQPQHF	TGTGCCAGCAGTTTATGGACAGGGGGAATCCAGCCCGATCAGCCCCAGCATTTT	TRBV12-3/TRBV12-4	TRBD1	few	TRBJ1-5
CASMPGAGGPYNEQFF	TGTGCCAGCATGCCCGGAGCGGGGGGACCCTACAATGAGCAGTTCTTC	TRBV6-2/TRBV6-3	TRBD2	few	TRBJ2-1
CASSWLSSYQPQHF	TGTGCCAGCAGCTGGCTATCGTCCTATCAGCCCCAGCATTTT	TRBV6-2/TRBV6-3	-	-	TRBJ1-5
CASSLGFGGFCGNTIYF	TGTGCCAGCAGCTTAGGGTTCGGGGGGTTCTGTGGAAACACCATATATTTT	TRBV7-2	-	once	TRBJ1-3
CASRRPGGNEQFF	TGTGCCAGCAGACGGCCGGGTGGGAATGAGCAGTTCTTC	TRBV6-5	-	-	TRBJ2-1
CASSPSDRGYEKLFF	TGTGCCAGCAGCCCGTCGGACAGGGGCTATGAAAAACTGTTTTTT	TRBV7-2	TRBD1	-	TRBJ1-4
CSATARSVGTDTQYF	TGCAGTGCTACCGCTAGAAGTGTAGGCACAGATACGCAGTATTTT	TRBV20-1	-	few	TRBJ2-3
CASSFSTNTEAFF	TGCGCCAGCAGCTTTTCCACGAACACTGAAGCTTTCTTT	TRBV5-1	-	few	TRBJ1-1
CASSGNRNLPRYEQYF	TGTGCCAGCAGTGGAAACAGGAACCTACCCCGCTACGAGCAGTACTTC	TRBV6-5	-	few	TRBJ2-7
CSARDTPGLQPQHF	TGCAGTGCTAGAGACACCCCAGGCTTGCAGCCCCAGCATTTT	TRBV20-1	-	-	TRBJ1-5
CASVGGGGEQFF	TGTGCCAGCGTGGGGGGAGGCGGTGAGCAGTTCTTC	TRBV6-1	-	-	TRBJ2-1
CASSQQGLSTEAFF	TGTGCCAGCAGTCAACAGGGGCTGAGCACTGAAGCTTTCTTT	TRBV12-3/TRBV12-4	TRBD1	-	TRBJ1-1
CSASSSGGASTQYF	TGCAGTGCTAGCTCTAGCGGGGGGGCGTCTACGCAGTATTTT	TRBV20-1	TRBD2	-	TRBJ2-3
CASSFTTSTSGVFDEQFF	TGCGCCAGCAGCTTCACGACCTCGACTAGCGGGGTCTTCGATGAGCAGTTCTTC	TRBV5-1	TRBD2	many	TRBJ2-1
CASSHPTRDRQETQYF	TGCGCCAGCAGCCACCCTACGCGGGACAGACAAGAGACCCAGTACTTC	TRBV4-1	-	few	TRBJ2-5